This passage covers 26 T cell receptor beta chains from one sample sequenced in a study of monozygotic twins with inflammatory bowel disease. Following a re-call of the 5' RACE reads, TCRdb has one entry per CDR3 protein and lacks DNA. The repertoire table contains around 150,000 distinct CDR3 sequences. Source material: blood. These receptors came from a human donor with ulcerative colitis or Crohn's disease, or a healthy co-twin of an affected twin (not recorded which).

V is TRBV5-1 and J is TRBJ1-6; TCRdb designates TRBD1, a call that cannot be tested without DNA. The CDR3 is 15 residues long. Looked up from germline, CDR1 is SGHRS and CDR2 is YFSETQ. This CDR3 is CASSLGQGNPSPLHF.

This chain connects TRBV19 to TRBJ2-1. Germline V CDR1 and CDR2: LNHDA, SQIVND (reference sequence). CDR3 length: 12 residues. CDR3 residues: CASSIGNDEQFF.

CDR3: CSVGSAAYGYTF. This chain joins TRBV29-1 and TRBJ1-2. Germline V gene sequence: CDR1 SQVTM, CDR2 ANQGSEA. The CDR3 extends over 12 amino acids.

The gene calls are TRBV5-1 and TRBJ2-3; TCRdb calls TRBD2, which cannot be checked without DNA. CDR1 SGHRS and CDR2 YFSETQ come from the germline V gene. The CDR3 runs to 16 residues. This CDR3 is CASSFGTSGFTDTQYF.

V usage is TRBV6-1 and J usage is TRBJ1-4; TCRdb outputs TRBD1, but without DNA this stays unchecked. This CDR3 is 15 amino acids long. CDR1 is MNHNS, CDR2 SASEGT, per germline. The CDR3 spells CASSERARGPEKLFF.

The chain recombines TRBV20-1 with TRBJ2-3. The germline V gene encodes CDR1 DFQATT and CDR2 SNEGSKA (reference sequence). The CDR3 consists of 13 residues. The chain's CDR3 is CSARDPHTDTQYF.

CDR3 loop: CASSKEQGTEQYF. V and J are TRBV7-9 and TRBJ2-7; the TRBD1 assignment by TCRdb is unverifiable without DNA. Germline-derived CDR1 and CDR2 are SEHNR and FQNEAQ (reference sequence). The CDR3 has 13 amino acids.

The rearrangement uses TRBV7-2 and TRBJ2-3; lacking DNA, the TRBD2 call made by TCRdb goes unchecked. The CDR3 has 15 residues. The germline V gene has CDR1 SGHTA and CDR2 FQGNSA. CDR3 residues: CASSLEAGATDTQYF.

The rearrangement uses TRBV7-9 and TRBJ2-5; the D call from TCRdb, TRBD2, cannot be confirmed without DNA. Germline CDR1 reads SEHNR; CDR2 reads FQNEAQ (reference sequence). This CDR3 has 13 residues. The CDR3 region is CASLREGQETQYF.

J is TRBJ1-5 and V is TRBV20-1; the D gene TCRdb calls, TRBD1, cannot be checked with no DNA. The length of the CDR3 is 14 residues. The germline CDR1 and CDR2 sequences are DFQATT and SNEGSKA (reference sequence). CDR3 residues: CSAPGTGIHQPQHF.

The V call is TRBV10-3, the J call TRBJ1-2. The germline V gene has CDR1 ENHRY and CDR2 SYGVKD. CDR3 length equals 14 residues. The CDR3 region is CAISGGGRIYGYTF.

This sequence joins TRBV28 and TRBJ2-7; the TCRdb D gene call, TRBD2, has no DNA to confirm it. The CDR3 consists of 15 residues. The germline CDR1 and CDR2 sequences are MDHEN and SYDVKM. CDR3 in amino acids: CAIRPGSLSSYEQYF.

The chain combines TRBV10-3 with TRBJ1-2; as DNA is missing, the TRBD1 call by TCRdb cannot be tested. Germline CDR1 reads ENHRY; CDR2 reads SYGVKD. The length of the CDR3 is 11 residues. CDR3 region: CASWGDYGYTF.

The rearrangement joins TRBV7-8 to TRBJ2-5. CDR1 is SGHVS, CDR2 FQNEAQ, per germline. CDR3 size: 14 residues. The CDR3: CASNLAGYQETQYF.

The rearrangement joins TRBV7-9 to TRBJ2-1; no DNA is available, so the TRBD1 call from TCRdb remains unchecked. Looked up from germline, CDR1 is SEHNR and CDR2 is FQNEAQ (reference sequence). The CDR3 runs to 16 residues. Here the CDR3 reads CASSLGTGGEANEQFF.

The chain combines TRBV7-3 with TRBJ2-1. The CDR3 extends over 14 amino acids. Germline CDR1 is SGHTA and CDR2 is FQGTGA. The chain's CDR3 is CASSPDPTYNEQFF.

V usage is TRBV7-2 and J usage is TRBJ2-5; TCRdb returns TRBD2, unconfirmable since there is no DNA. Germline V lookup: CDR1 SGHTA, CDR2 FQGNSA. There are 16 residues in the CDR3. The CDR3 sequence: CASSFPGLAGQETQYF.

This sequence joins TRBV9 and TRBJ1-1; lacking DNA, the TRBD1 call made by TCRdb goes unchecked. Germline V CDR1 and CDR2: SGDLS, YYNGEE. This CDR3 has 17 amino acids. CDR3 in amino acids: CASSLPGIGRMNTEAFF.

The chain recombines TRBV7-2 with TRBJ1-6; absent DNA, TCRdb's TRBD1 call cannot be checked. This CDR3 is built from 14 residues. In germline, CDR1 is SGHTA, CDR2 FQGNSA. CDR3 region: CASRYTGLNSPLHF.

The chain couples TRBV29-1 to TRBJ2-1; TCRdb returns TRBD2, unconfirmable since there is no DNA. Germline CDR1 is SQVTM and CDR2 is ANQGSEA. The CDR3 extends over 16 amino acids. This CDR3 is CSVEDHRPLPYNEQFF.

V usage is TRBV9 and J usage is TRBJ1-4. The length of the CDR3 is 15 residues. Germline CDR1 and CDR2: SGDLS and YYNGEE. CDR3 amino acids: CASSEGGAVNEKLFF.

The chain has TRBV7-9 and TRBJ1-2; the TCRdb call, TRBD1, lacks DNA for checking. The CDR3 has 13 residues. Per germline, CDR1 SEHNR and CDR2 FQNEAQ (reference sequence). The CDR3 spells CASSPSRERGYTF.

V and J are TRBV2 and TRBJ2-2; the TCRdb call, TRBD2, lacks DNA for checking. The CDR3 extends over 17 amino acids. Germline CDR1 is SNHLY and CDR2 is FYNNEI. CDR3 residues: CASSEARTSHNTGELFF.

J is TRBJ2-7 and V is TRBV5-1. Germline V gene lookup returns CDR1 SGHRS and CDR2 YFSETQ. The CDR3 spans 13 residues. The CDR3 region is CASSLVGTYEQYF.

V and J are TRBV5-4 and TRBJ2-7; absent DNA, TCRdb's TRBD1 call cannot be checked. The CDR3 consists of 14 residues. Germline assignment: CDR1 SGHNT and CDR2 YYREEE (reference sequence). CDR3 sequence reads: CASRTPDRVYEQYF.

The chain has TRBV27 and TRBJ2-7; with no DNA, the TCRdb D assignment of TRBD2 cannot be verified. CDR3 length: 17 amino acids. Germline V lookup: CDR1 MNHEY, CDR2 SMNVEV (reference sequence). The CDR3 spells CASTPLGGVAGVDEQYF.